This TCR beta chain was obtained from a study of OX40 agonist ivuxolimab in advanced cancers. Turning to the study itself: Patients took ivuxolimab, an agonistic anti-OX40 (CD134) antibody. Every 2 weeks, ivuxolimab was infused into the patients intravenously at between 0.01 and 10 mg/kg. Subjects had a mean age of approximately 60 years, with a range of about 23 to 85; around 80% were male.

Study-wide results and caveats: CD8+ T cells showed, on average, more clonal expansion than CD4+ cells.

A remark on this clone: The antigen remains unidentified.

Only in-frame clones appear in the TCRdb table, and some are missing; sequencing was by immunoSEQ multiplex PCR. The table lists just under 65,000 clones, roughly 89% of them singletons. This TCR was sampled from an adult with an advanced solid tumor such as melanoma, head and neck, liver or kidney cancer. The specimen was CD4+ or CD8+ T cells sorted from blood, collected in a trial of the OX40 agonist ivuxolimab.

The CDR3 spells CASSSYTDTQYF. CDR3 bases: TGTGCCAGCAGCTCCTACACAGATACGCAGTATTTT. This chain links TRBV7-2 with TRBJ2-3, with unresolved D. Germline values: CDR1 SGHTA, CDR2 FQGNSA. This CDR3 is built from 12 residues. Trimming removed 4 bases at V and 2 bases at J, with 4 bases between.